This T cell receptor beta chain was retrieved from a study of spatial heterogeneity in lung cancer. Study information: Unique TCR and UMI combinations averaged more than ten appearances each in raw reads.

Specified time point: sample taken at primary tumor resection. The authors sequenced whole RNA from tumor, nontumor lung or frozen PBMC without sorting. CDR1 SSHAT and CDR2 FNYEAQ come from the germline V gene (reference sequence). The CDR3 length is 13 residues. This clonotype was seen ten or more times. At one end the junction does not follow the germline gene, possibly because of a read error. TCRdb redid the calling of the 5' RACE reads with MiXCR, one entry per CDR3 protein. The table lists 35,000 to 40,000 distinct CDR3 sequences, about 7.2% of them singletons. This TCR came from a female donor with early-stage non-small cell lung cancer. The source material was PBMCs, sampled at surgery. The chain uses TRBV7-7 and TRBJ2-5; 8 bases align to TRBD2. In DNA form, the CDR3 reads TGTGCTAGCAGCCCTACTAGCGGCGAGACCCAGTACTTC. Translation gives CASSPTSGETQYF.